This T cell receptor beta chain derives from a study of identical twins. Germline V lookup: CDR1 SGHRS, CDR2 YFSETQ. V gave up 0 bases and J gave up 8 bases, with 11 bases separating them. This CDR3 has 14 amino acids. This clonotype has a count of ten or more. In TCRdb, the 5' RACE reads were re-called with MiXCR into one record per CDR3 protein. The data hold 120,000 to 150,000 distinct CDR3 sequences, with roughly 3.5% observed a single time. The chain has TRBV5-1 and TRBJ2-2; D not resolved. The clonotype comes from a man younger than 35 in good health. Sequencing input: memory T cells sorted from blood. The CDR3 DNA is TGCGCCAGCAGCTTGGAGGATCGGGTAGGGGAGCTGTTTTTT. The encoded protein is CASSLEDRVGELFF.